Detailed here is one T cell receptor (beta chain). The source of the sample is a study of OX40 agonist ivuxolimab in advanced cancers. This table comes from immunoSEQ multiplex PCR, and its TCRdb copy is limited to in-frame clones, with some not included. The sample yields about 72,000 clones, around 86% seen once. The ends lost 3 bases at V and 3 bases at J; junction bases unmatched: 7. Germline V lookup: CDR1 LNHDA, CDR2 SQIVND (reference sequence). This CDR3 has 16 amino acids. This TCR was sampled from an adult with an advanced solid tumor such as melanoma, head and neck, liver or kidney cancer. J is TRBJ2-7 and V is TRBV19, with TRBD1 matching over 11 bases. Here the sequenced sample was CD4+ or CD8+ T cells sorted from blood, taken in a trial of the OX40 agonist ivuxolimab. For the CDR3, the DNA is TGTGCCAGTAGTATCTCCGTAGGGACAGGGGGCTACGAGCAGTACTTC. This encodes CASSISVGTGGYEQYF.